This entry describes one TCR beta chain. The target antigen is unknown. This sample is drawn from a study of T cell responses to AZD1222 COVID-19 vaccine. Produced via immunoSEQ multiplex PCR; TCRdb's table is partial and in-frame only. The profile shows 65,000 to 85,000 clones, 80% of them singletons. Study outcomes and limitations: Donors were chiefly white British, with a greater number of females, and clonal diversity was perhaps underestimated.

The receptor comes from an adult who received the AZD1222 COVID-19 vaccine. The sequences come from peripheral blood, collected 28 days after the second AZD1222 dose.

This chain's CDR3 is CASSFTGTDTQYF. CDR3 bases: TGTGCCAGCAGTTTTACAGGCACAGATACGCAGTATTTT. This rearrangement joins TRBV12-3 or TRBV12-4 to TRBJ2-3; D is unresolved. V lost 3 bases, J lost 1 base, and 5 bases lay in between. This CDR3 is built from 13 residues.